This T cell receptor beta chain was profiled in a study of blood T cell repertoires in COVID-19. Germline V lookup: CDR1 SGHRS, CDR2 YFSETQ. J was trimmed by 7 bases and V by 4 bases; bases with no gene match: 9. The length of the CDR3 is 14 residues. Per the study methods: The authors estimated nucleated cell counts from reference gene primer amplification. TCRdb keeps only in-frame clones here, not all; method: immunoSEQ multiplex PCR. The D gene and trimming were derived from the DNA, and the V and J assignments and clone size from that table. In the table there are 250,000 to 350,000 clones, 85% of which are singletons.

The chain joins TRBV5-1 to TRBJ1-2, with 8 bases matching TRBD1. This TCR was sampled from a woman aged 50 to 60 with active or convalescent COVID-19. Input material: peripheral blood. CDR3 coding DNA: TGCGCCAGCAGCGTGGGACAGGCTGGGAGTGGCTACACCTTC. This gives the protein CASSVGQAGSGYTF.